The 20 T cell receptor beta chains below come from one sample, sequenced in a study of blood T cells in healthy people across ages. Sample-barcoded 5' priming and a J-beta primer mix drove a second PCR of 7 to 11 cycles. MiXCR was run by TCRdb on the 5' RACE reads, yielding one entry per CDR3 protein. The sample yields roughly 1,500,000 distinct CDR3 sequences, 42% seen once. The sample comprised blood. The receptor source for this set is a woman between 18 and 29 years old in good health.

In regard to this clonotype: Possible read error: a much larger clone is one base away. V is TRBV29-1 and J is TRBJ2-1; TRBD2 agrees at 9 bases. With the DNA end fitting TRBJ2-7 better, the J assignment may be wrong. CDR1 and CDR2 from the germline V gene are SQVTM and ANQGSEA. The CDR3 contains 13 residues. Here the CDR3 reads CSVRAGGQNEQYF. The CDR3 DNA reads TGCAGCGTTCGGGCGGGAGGGCAAAATGAGCAGTACTTC.

A few counts support this clonotype. The chain carries TRBV5-1 and TRBJ2-1; 9 bases map to TRBD1. This CDR3 is 15 amino acids long. Germline-derived CDR1 and CDR2 are SGHRS and YFSETQ. The V and J ends lost 3 bases and 9 bases, in that order; junction bases with no gene match: 10. The CDR3 coding sequence is TGCGCCAGCAGCTCGGGACAGGGAATAGTAGCTGAGCAGTTCTTC. It specifies CASSSGQGIVAEQFF.

The chain is built from TRBV6-5 and TRBJ1-2; TRBD1 might be the D (5 bases). Germline V CDR1 and CDR2: MNHEY, SVGAGI. The CDR3 covers 16 residues. Trimming shortened V by 4 bases and J by 5 bases, and 20 bases separated the two germline ends. The CDR3 loop is CASSSYLGDGSYGYTF. CDR3 nucleotides: TGTGCCAGCAGTTCTTATCTGGGGGATGGCTCGTATGGCTACACCTTC.

At least ten counts were recorded for this clonotype. The chain combines TRBV29-1 with TRBJ2-1; D is tentatively TRBD1 or TRBD2 (6 bases each). CDR1 is SQVTM, CDR2 ANQGSEA, per germline. The CDR3 covers 16 residues. Trimming left V 4 bases short and J 4 bases short, with 20 bases between. The CDR3 DNA sequence: TGCAGCGTTGTTCTGTCGGGGGCTTACCAATACAATGAGCAGTTCTTC. Its protein product is CSVVLSGAYQYNEQFF.

This clonotype was counted once. This sequence joins TRBV7-2 and TRBJ2-3; D is unclear. The CDR3 spans 14 residues. Germline CDR1 reads SGHTA; CDR2 reads FQGNSA. V gave up 5 bases and J gave up 2 bases, with 11 bases separating them. In DNA form, the CDR3 reads TGTGCCAGCAGCACCAGACCGATCACAGATACGCAGTATTTT. Its translation is CASSTRPITDTQYF.

This clonotype was observed a handful of times. The chain joins TRBV6-5 to TRBJ1-2; 7 bases line up with TRBD1. The J segment lost 6 bases and the V segment lost 2 bases, leaving 6 bases of the junction unmatched. The CDR3 runs to 14 residues. Germline CDR1 is MNHEY and CDR2 is SVGAGI. This CDR3 reads CASSYQAGGNGYTF. CDR3 sequence (DNA): TGTGCCAGCAGTTACCAGGCAGGGGGAAATGGCTACACCTTC.

The chain has TRBV13 and TRBJ2-3, with 8 nucleotides matching TRBD2. The germline CDR1 and CDR2 sequences are PRHDT and FYEKMQ (reference sequence). This CDR3 region has 15 residues. Unmatched junction bases numbered 8, after V lost 5 bases and J lost 4 bases. The CDR3 DNA reads TGTGCCAGCAGCACGGGAGGGGGGGACCCAGATACGCAGTATTTT. Protein product: CASSTGGGDPDTQYF.

The V call is TRBV6-2 or TRBV6-3, the J call TRBJ1-1; the D gene is possibly TRBD1 (6 bases). CDR3 length: 15 residues. V lost 2 bases, J lost 4 bases, and 14 bases lay in between. Germline-derived CDR1 and CDR2 are MNHEY and SVGEGT. The CDR3 DNA follows: TGTGCCAGCAGTTACGTTACAGGGCTCGGCACTGAAGCTTTCTTT. It codes for CASSYVTGLGTEAFF.

This clonotype was counted a few times. CDR3 sequence: CASSYPTRTEQETQYF. CDR3 bases: TGTGCCAGCAGTTACCCAACCAGGACGGAACAAGAGACCCAGTACTTC. The V gene is TRBV6-2 or TRBV6-3, the J gene TRBJ2-5; D call uncertain. Germline V gene lookup returns CDR1 MNHEY and CDR2 SVGEGT. This CDR3 has 16 amino acids. V lost 2 bases and J 2 bases, leaving 15 bases between the germline ends.

The chain has TRBV25-1 and TRBJ2-3; TRBD2 matches at 11 bases. Losses at the gene ends were 3 bases for V and 0 bases for J; bases not matched to a gene: 2. Germline assignment: CDR1 MGHDK and CDR2 SYGVNS. The CDR3 covers 16 residues. The CDR3 protein is CASSDTSGGSTDTQYF. CDR3 coding DNA: TGTGCCAGCAGTGATACTAGCGGGGGCAGCACAGATACGCAGTATTTT.

The chain links TRBV30 to TRBJ1-2; 8 nucleotides agree with TRBD1. This CDR3 spans 14 amino acids. Per the germline V gene, CDR1 is GTSNPN and CDR2 is SVGIG (reference sequence). V lost 2 bases, J lost 10 bases, and 12 bases stayed unmatched. The CDR3 is CAWSRDRRQPFYTF. The CDR3 nucleotides read TGTGCCTGGAGTCGGGACAGGCGACAACCTTTCTACACCTTC.

This clonotype was seen a handful of times. V usage is TRBV4-1 and J usage is TRBJ2-7; D is possibly TRBD1 or TRBD2 (5 bases each). CDR3 length: 12 amino acids. V was cut by 7 bases and J by 7 bases, with 14 bases left in between. Per the germline V gene, CDR1 is MGHRA and CDR2 is YSYEKL. Written as DNA, the CDR3 is TGCGCCAGCACTGGGGGTTCGGGTGAGCAGTACTTC. It encodes CASTGGSGEQYF.

Note on this clonotype: Germline is not matched at one junction end, which may reflect a read error. The chain joins TRBV12-3 or TRBV12-4 to TRBJ2-1; D call uncertain. The CDR3 has 14 residues. The CDR3 sequence: CAGSPPQSYNEQFF. CDR3 in DNA: TGTGCCGGCAGTCCTCCACAGTCTTACAATGAGCAGTTCTTC.

The chain couples TRBV2 to TRBJ1-2; possible D gene TRBD1, 6 bases. Trimming left V 0 bases short and J 4 bases short, with 12 bases between. Looked up from germline, CDR1 is SNHLY and CDR2 is FYNNEI. The length of the CDR3 is 15 residues. CDR3 DNA sequence: TGTGCCAGCAGTGAAGCGGGAGGGGGGGGCTATGGCTACACCTTC. This translates into CASSEAGGGGYGYTF.

This clonotype was seen a handful of times. The V gene is TRBV20-1, the J gene TRBJ2-7; the match to TRBD1 covers 9 bases. Germline values: CDR1 DFQATT, CDR2 SNEGSKA (reference sequence). The CDR3 sequence is 13 residues long. The J segment lost 4 bases and the V segment lost 2 bases, leaving 3 bases of the junction unmatched. The CDR3 sequence: CSARTGTGYEQYF. The CDR3 coding sequence is TGCAGTGCTAGAACCGGGACAGGGTACGAGCAGTACTTC.

The gene calls are TRBV4-1 and TRBJ2-5, with a weak D call TRBD2 (6 bases). CDR1 is MGHRA, CDR2 YSYEKL, per germline. The CDR3 runs to 16 residues. V gave up 0 bases and J gave up 5 bases, with 16 bases separating them. CDR3 region: CASSQEARGLRETQYF. CDR3 bases: TGCGCCAGCAGCCAAGAAGCTCGGGGGTTACGGGAGACCCAGTACTTC.

This clonotype occurred a few times. This chain joins TRBV6-6 and TRBJ2-5; possible D gene TRBD2, 5 bases. Between the trimmed V and J ends, which lost 4 bases and 3 bases, there was a span of 21 bases. Germline CDR1 reads MNHNY; CDR2 reads SVGAGI (reference sequence). This CDR3 has 17 residues. The CDR3 sequence: CASSSTTEPGIKETQYF. The CDR3 DNA sequence: TGTGCCAGCAGTTCTACTACCGAACCGGGGATTAAAGAGACCCAGTACTTC.

The genes are TRBV9 and TRBJ2-1, with 10 bases that match TRBD1. Germline trimming cut 0 bases from V and 12 bases from J; bases unmatched to any gene: 6. Germline V gene lookup returns CDR1 SGDLS and CDR2 YYNGEE. The CDR3 is 14 amino acids. As DNA, the CDR3 is TGTGCCAGCAGCGTAGGAGGGGACAGGGGTGTGCAGTTCTTC. This codes for CASSVGGDRGVQFF. Supplemented by reference TRBV9 and TRBJ2-1, the full variable domain reads DSGVTQTPKHLITATGQRVTLRCSPRSGDLSVYWYQQSLDQGLQFLIQYYNGEERAKGNILERFSAQQFPDLHSELNLSSLELGDSALYFCASSVGGDRGVQFFGPGTRLTVL.

This clonotype occurred a few times. The chain recombines TRBV5-1 with TRBJ2-7; D is perhaps TRBD2 (5 bases). The V and J ends lost 4 bases and 0 bases respectively, with 14 bases between them. The CDR3 length is 15 residues. CDR1 and CDR2 (germline): SGHRS, YFSETQ. The CDR3, as DNA: TGCGCCAGCAGCAGAATAGCGCCTGTCTCCTACGAGCAGTACTTC. Its protein is CASSRIAPVSYEQYF.

This clonotype was counted between two and nine times. The V gene is TRBV29-1, the J gene TRBJ2-1; 8 bases are shared with TRBD2. Per the germline V gene, CDR1 is SQVTM and CDR2 is ANQGSEA. This CDR3 is 13 amino acids long. Losses at the gene ends were 4 bases for V and 10 bases for J; bases not matched to a gene: 9. The CDR3 loop is CSVAGGAVGEQFF. Here the CDR3 DNA reads TGCAGCGTTGCCGGGGGGGCCGTTGGGGAGCAGTTCTTC.